The 18 T cell receptor beta chains reported below all come from one sample, sequenced in a study of T cells in localized non-small cell lung cancer. Sequencing was performed with immunoSEQ multiplex PCR; in TCRdb, only in-frame clones are kept and a portion is missing. The sample includes about 130,000 clones, around 90% of them seen just once. Sequences were derived from peripheral blood, sampled before any cancer treatment. These receptors were collected from a female donor older than 55 with stage I lung adenocarcinoma.

This chain links TRBV5-4 with TRBJ2-1; TRBD2 matches at 7 bases. CDR1 is SGHNT and CDR2 is YYREEE in the germline V gene (reference sequence). The J segment lost 10 bases and the V segment lost 2 bases, leaving 12 bases of the junction unmatched. This CDR3 region has 15 residues. CDR3 bases: TGTGCCAGCAGCTTTCCCGGGACTAACGGCCGAGAGCAGTTCTTC. It is translated as CASSFPGTNGREQFF.

The chain is built from TRBV6-1 and TRBJ1-2, with D perhaps TRBD1 (6 bases). Germline CDR1 is MNHNS and CDR2 is SASEGT. V was clipped by 4 bases and J by 8 bases, with 26 bases between them. The CDR3 extends over 17 amino acids. The CDR3 here is CASSVLQTPTGGRGYTF. CDR3 in DNA: TGTGCCAGCAGTGTCCTTCAAACCCCGACAGGCGGGAGGGGCTACACCTTC.

Only one count was recorded for this clone. The chain links TRBV12-5 to TRBJ1-1; D remains unclear. V was trimmed by 0 bases and J by 4 bases, leaving 9 bases between them. This CDR3 region has 14 residues. CDR1 and CDR2 (germline): LGHNT, FRNRAP. In DNA form, the CDR3 reads TGTGCTAGTGGTTTGGTAATTGGAGCCACTGAAGCTTTCTTT. Protein sequence: CASGLVIGATEAFF.

The chain couples TRBV29-1 to TRBJ1-1; TRBD1 aligns across 7 bases. The CDR3 sequence is 12 residues long. In germline, CDR1 is SQVTM, CDR2 ANQGSEA. Germline trimming cut 4 bases from V and 8 bases from J; bases unmatched to any gene: 7. CDR3 DNA: TGCAGCGTTGCAGGGGGAAACTTAGAAGCTTTCTTT. Translating it yields CSVAGGNLEAFF.

This chain joins TRBV5-1 and TRBJ2-5; possibly TRBD2 for D (6 bases). Germline V gives CDR1 SGHRS, CDR2 YFSETQ. The V end lost 7 bases, the J end lost 1 base, and 17 bases lay between the germline ends. The CDR3 is 15 residues long. Here the CDR3 reads CASGDLGGPQETQYF. The CDR3 DNA reads as TGCGCCAGCGGAGATTTAGGAGGGCCCCAAGAGACCCAGTACTTC.

The chain couples TRBV6-1 to TRBJ2-3; TRBD1 aligns across 7 bases. The trim removed 6 bases at V and 0 bases at J, leaving 6 bases unmatched. CDR1 is MNHNS, CDR2 SASEGT, per germline. The CDR3 length is 15 residues. Here the CDR3 reads CASSADRISTDTQYF. The CDR3, as DNA: TGTGCCAGCAGCGCGGACAGGATAAGCACAGATACGCAGTATTTT.

The chain has TRBV5-4 and TRBJ1-2, with D perhaps matching TRBD1 (5 bases). The CDR3 contains 16 residues. V was trimmed by 1 base and J by 6 bases, leaving 19 bases between them. Germline-derived CDR1 and CDR2 are SGHNT and YYREEE (reference sequence). Written as DNA, the CDR3 is TGTGCCAGCAGCTTGCCCTCAGGGCCTCAGAGGGATGGCTACACCTTC. Translated: CASSLPSGPQRDGYTF.

This clone has only a few counts. This chain uses TRBV30 with TRBJ2-7; D call uncertain. Trimming left V 4 bases short and J 2 bases short, with 15 bases between. CDR3 length: 14 amino acids. Germline lookup yields CDR1 GTSNPN and CDR2 SVGIG (reference sequence). The CDR3 reads CAWTNGPLTYEQYF. Written as DNA, the CDR3 is TGTGCCTGGACAAACGGACCCCTAACCTACGAGCAGTACTTC. The full variable domain, rest sourced from reference TRBV30 and TRBJ2-7, is SQTIHQWPATLVQPVGSPLSLECTVEGTSNPNLYWYRQAAGRGLQLLFYSVGIGQISSEVPQNLSASRPQDRQFILSSKKLLLSDSGFYLCAWTNGPLTYEQYFGPGTRLTVT.

This chain uses TRBV9 with TRBJ1-3; unclear D gene. The V gene's germline CDR1 is SGDLS and CDR2 YYNGEE. CDR3 length: 12 residues. V was trimmed by 4 bases and J by 4 bases, leaving 6 bases between them. The CDR3 sequence is CASSPSGNTIYF. DNA of the CDR3: TGTGCCAGCAGCCCCTCCGGAAACACCATATATTTT.

V usage is TRBV5-8 and J usage is TRBJ2-3; 14 positions match TRBD2. Germline CDR1 SGHTS, CDR2 YDEGEE. The CDR3 length is 18 residues. The J segment lost 1 base and the V segment lost 4 bases, leaving 8 bases of the junction unmatched. CDR3 sequence: CASSPGTSGSGRTDTQYF. The CDR3 nucleotides are TGTGCCAGCAGCCCGGGGACTAGCGGGAGTGGTCGCACAGATACGCAGTATTTT.

This chain uses TRBV6-5 with TRBJ1-1; D perhaps matches TRBD1 (6 bases). This CDR3 contains 13 residues. V lost 7 bases and J lost 3, with 12 bases in between. The germline V gene encodes CDR1 MNHEY and CDR2 SVGAGI. The CDR3: CASNRGADTEAFF. CDR3 bases: TGTGCCAGCAACCGGGGGGCTGACACTGAAGCTTTCTTT.

The rearrangement uses TRBV7-3 and TRBJ2-2, with D unresolved. The germline V gene encodes CDR1 SGHTA and CDR2 FQGTGA. The CDR3 length is 16 residues. Trimming stripped 2 bases from V and 0 bases from J, with 10 bases between. CDR3 nucleotide sequence: TGTGCCAGCAGCTTATTCGGCGGAACGAACACCGGGGAGCTGTTTTTT. The encoded protein is CASSLFGGTNTGELFF.

This rearrangement joins TRBV4-1 to TRBJ1-5, with D perhaps TRBD1 (6 bases). The germline V gene encodes CDR1 MGHRA and CDR2 YSYEKL. V dropped 0 bases and J dropped 10 bases, with 16 bases sitting between them. There are 15 residues in the CDR3. CDR3 in DNA: TGCGCCAGCAGCCAAGAATACAGGGAGACCTCCCCCCAGCATTTT. Protein product: CASSQEYRETSPQHF.

The CDR3 here is CASRLRDRANYGYTF. The CDR3 DNA reads TGTGCCAGCCGGCTCCGGGACAGAGCTAACTATGGCTACACCTTC. This chain links TRBV28 with TRBJ1-2; 7 bases line up with TRBD1. The CDR3 covers 15 residues. The V gene end was trimmed by 8 bases and the J gene end by 0 bases; junction bases not matched to a gene: 9. CDR1 is MDHEN and CDR2 is SYDVKM in the germline V gene.

This rearrangement joins TRBV10-1 to TRBJ2-1; possible D gene TRBD2, 5 bases. The V end was cut by 7 bases, the J end by 9 bases, with 13 bases between. The CDR3 consists of 12 residues. The germline V gene has CDR1 WNHNN and CDR2 SYGVQD (reference sequence). The chain's CDR3 is CASTSGRGEQFF. The DNA of the CDR3 is TGCGCCAGCACCTCCGGCCGGGGTGAGCAGTTCTTC.

The chain joins TRBV19 to TRBJ1-2; the D is unclear. Germline CDR1 is LNHDA and CDR2 is SQIVND (reference sequence). The CDR3 totals 13 residues. V was shortened by 3 bases and J by 8 bases, with 13 bases between the two germline ends. CDR3 residues: CASSMSPHWGYTF. As DNA, the CDR3 is TGTGCCAGTAGTATGAGCCCCCATTGGGGCTACACCTTC.

The chain combines TRBV27 with TRBJ2-7; tentative D call: TRBD1 (6 bases). Germline V gene sequence: CDR1 MNHEY, CDR2 SMNVEV (reference sequence). This CDR3 has 14 residues. Trimming cost V 3 bases and J 3 bases, with 12 bases left between them. The CDR3 region has the DNA TGTGCCAGCAGTTTTTATGGGGGCGACTACGAGCAGTACTTC. Protein sequence: CASSFYGGDYEQYF.

The chain links TRBV5-4 to TRBJ2-5; 8 nucleotides agree with TRBD2. The germline V gene encodes CDR1 SGHNT and CDR2 YYREEE (reference sequence). CDR3 length: 13 residues. With 10 bases clipped from V and 4 bases from J, the junction kept 9 bases outside the gene matches. The CDR3 is CAEAAGGGETQYF. The DNA for the CDR3 is TGTGCCGAAGCCGCGGGGGGAGGAGAGACCCAGTACTTC.